The rows below give T cell receptor beta chains drawn from one sample of a study of response to subunit inactivated influenza vaccine. TCRdb analysed the RT-PCR reads with MiXCR anew, one entry per CDR3 protein. The sample has 650,000 to 700,000 distinct CDR3 sequences; approximately 14% are singletons. Specimen: PBMCs from blood, collected approximately 13 days after vaccination. The receptors shown here come from a man over 45 who received an inactivated influenza vaccine. Each CDR3 is given with its conserved first and last residue. Fields, in order: J gene, V gene, D gene, clone size, CDR3 DNA, CDR3 protein. The D gene is left open where the match is weak. Clone size is not always given. Where it is, it says once, few, many or a class for expanded clones.

TRBJ2-7	TRBV27	TRBD2	few	TGTGCCAGCAGCCCGCCCCTGTTAGCGGGGGGTTACGAGCAGTACTTC	CASSPPLLAGGYEQYF
TRBJ2-7	TRBV10-3	TRBD2	.	TGTGCCATCAGTCAGAGACTAGCGGGAGGTTACGAGCAGTACTTC	CAISQRLAGGYEQYF
TRBJ1-1	TRBV7-9	.	.	TGTGCCAGCAGATCAGAGGCAGTCATGAACACTGAAGCTTTCTTT	CASRSEAVMNTEAFF
TRBJ2-3	TRBV19	.	few	TGTGCCAGTGGGACACGGCGGTCAGATACGCAGTATTTT	CASGTRRSDTQYF
TRBJ2-3	TRBV4-2	TRBD1	few	TGTGCCAGCAGTTATACAGGGGGAGGACTCACAGATACGCAGTATTTT	CASSYTGGGLTDTQYF
TRBJ2-3	TRBV10-3	.	.	TGTGCCATCAGTGAGAAGGGGCAGGGAAACACAGATACGCAGTATTTT	CAISEKGQGNTDTQYF
TRBJ2-7	TRBV10-2	.	many	TGCGCCAGCTACCATTCTACTAGCCCGAGCTCCTACGAGCAGTACTTC	CASYHSTSPSSYEQYF
TRBJ2-5	TRBV5-6	TRBD1	.	TGTGCCAGCAGCTGGAGGACAGGGAGGGAGACCCAGTACTTC	CASSWRTGRETQYF
TRBJ2-7	TRBV27	TRBD1	few	TGTGCCAGCAGTCAGGGGGTCCCCTCCTACGAGCAGTACTTC	CASSQGVPSYEQYF
TRBJ1-1	TRBV18	.	many	TGTGCCAGCTCACCACGACGGGACACTGAAGCTTTCTTT	CASSPRRDTEAFF
TRBJ2-1	TRBV28	TRBD2	few	TGTGCCAGCAGTCCGACCCTACTAGCGGGAGGGCCCCTTGAGCAGTTCTTC	CASSPTLLAGGPLEQFF
TRBJ2-7	TRBV19	.	.	TGTGCCAGTAGTAAGGCGGGCAGGGGCTACGAGCAGTACTTC	CASSKAGRGYEQYF
TRBJ2-5	TRBV6-2/TRBV6-3	.	few	TGTGCCAGCAGTTACGCTGCAGGACATCATCAAGAGACCCAGTACTTC	CASSYAAGHHQETQYF
TRBJ2-3	TRBV24-1	TRBD2	.	TGTGCCACCAGTGACCTCCCTAGCGGGGGTACAGATACGCAGTATTTT	CATSDLPSGGTDTQYF
TRBJ2-1	TRBV5-1	.	many	TGTGCCAGCAGCTTGGCTGGGGATGAGCAGTTCTTC	CASSLAGDEQFF
TRBJ2-7	TRBV19	.	.	TGTGCCAGTAGTACCTCCAACTCCTACGAGCAGTACTTC	CASSTSNSYEQYF
TRBJ2-7	TRBV6-2/TRBV6-3	.	few	TGTGCCAGCACCGAGGAGGGGGGTACCCTCTACGAGCAGTACTTC	CASTEEGGTLYEQYF
TRBJ1-2	TRBV25-1	.	.	TGTGCCAGCAGTGATACAGGACCCAACTATGGCTACACCTTC	CASSDTGPNYGYTF
TRBJ2-5	TRBV7-2	.	few	TGTGCCAGCAGCCCGGGGGCTTTCGGCCTGGAGACCCAGTACTTC	CASSPGAFGLETQYF
TRBJ1-4	TRBV7-9	.	few	TGTGCCAGCAGTCGACAACAGGCAACTAATGAAAAACTGTTTTTT	CASSRQQATNEKLFF
TRBJ2-7	TRBV24-1	.	few	TGTGCCACCAGTGATGCCACAAACTACGAGCAGTACTTC	CATSDATNYEQYF
TRBJ1-5	TRBV6-1	.	few	TGTGCCAGCGCCCCCCCCTTGAGCAATCAGCCCCAGCATTTT	CASAPPLSNQPQHF